One sample yielded the 28 T cell receptor beta chains listed below, sequenced in a study of shared clonotypes between healthy human individuals. Libraries were prepared by immunoSEQ multiplex PCR; TCRdb keeps only in-frame clonotypes and omits some of them. The data show roughly 600,000 clones, with about 98% seen just once and 0.3% held by the top ten. Naive CD8 cells lacked CD45RO and underwent positive selection for CCR7, leaving out terminally differentiated effector memory CD45RA+ cells. Sequencing was performed on naive CD8+ T cells sorted from blood. These TCRs come from a man aged 25-45 years in good health.

V and J are TRBV27 and TRBJ1-4; no reliable D call. CDR1 and CDR2 (germline): MNHEY, SMNVEV (reference sequence). This CDR3 region has 14 residues. The V end was cut by 3 bases, the J end by 7 bases, with 12 bases between. The DNA of the CDR3 is TGTGCCAGCAGTTTTCGAGGTGTTGGTGAAAAACTGTTTTTT. This sequence encodes CASSFRGVGEKLFF.

Only one count was recorded for this clone. The CDR3 here is CASNNNRYNEQFF. As DNA, the CDR3 is TGTGCCAGCAATAATAATCGCTACAATGAGCAGTTCTTC. The chain joins TRBV28 to TRBJ2-1; D remains unclear. V gave up 7 bases and J gave up 3 bases, with 10 bases separating them. The germline V gene has CDR1 MDHEN and CDR2 SYDVKM. CDR3 length: 13 amino acids. The variable domain in full, with the rest retrieved from reference TRBV28 and TRBJ2-1, is DVKVTQSSRYLVKRTGEKVFLECVQDMDHENMFWYRQDPGLGLRLIYFSYDVKMKEKGDIPEGYSVSREKKERFSLILESASTNQTSMYLCASNNNRYNEQFFGPGTRLTVL.

The chain is built from TRBV9 and TRBJ2-3; D remains unclear. The CDR3 has 16 residues. In germline, CDR1 is SGDLS, CDR2 YYNGEE. Trimming pared 0 bases from V and 1 base from J, leaving 12 bases between. This CDR3 reads CASSVVVEGRTDTQYF. The CDR3 nucleotides read TGTGCCAGCAGCGTAGTAGTTGAAGGTCGCACAGATACGCAGTATTTT.

This clone was found once. The chain combines TRBV6-1 with TRBJ1-2; D perhaps matches TRBD1 (6 bases). The CDR3 covers 16 residues. The V end was cut by 2 bases, the J end by 8 bases, with 21 bases between. Germline CDR1 and CDR2: MNHNS and SASEGT. CDR3 DNA sequence: TGTGCCAGCAGTGAACACCCCTCGCAGGGGACAAGAGGCTACACCTTC. The encoded protein is CASSEHPSQGTRGYTF.

Of note for this clone: Different DNA sequences within this sample yield the same CDR3. The chain uses TRBV29-1 and TRBJ2-2; D possibly corresponds to TRBD1 (5 bases). Deletions cut 3 bases from V and 2 bases from J, with 7 bases between. The CDR3 has 13 residues. From germline, CDR1 is SQVTM and CDR2 ANQGSEA. CDR3 in DNA: TGCAGCGTTGAGACAGAAAACACCGGGGAGCTGTTTTTT. It specifies CSVETENTGELFF.

The chain links TRBV6-1 to TRBJ1-5; a possible D gene is TRBD1 (5 bases). V was pared by 4 bases and J by 3 bases, with 10 bases between. The CDR3 is made up of 14 amino acids. Germline assignment: CDR1 MNHNS and CDR2 SASEGT. The CDR3 DNA is TGTGCCAGCAGTGTTGGGGGAAACAATCAGCCCCAGCATTTT. Translating gives CASSVGGNNQPQHF.

This CDR3 is CASSYGQGDGYTF. DNA of the CDR3: TGTGCCAGCAGTTACGGACAGGGGGATGGCTACACCTTC. The chain uses TRBV6-5 and TRBJ1-2, with 10 bases fitting TRBD1. The V gene's germline CDR1 is MNHEY and CDR2 SVGAGI. This CDR3 comprises 13 residues. V shed 2 bases and J 6 bases; nucleotides not matched to a gene: 0.

Here the CDR3 DNA reads TGTGCCACCAGCCTAAACGCAGGGTTGGGGCAAAAGACCCAGTACTTC. This gives the protein CATSLNAGLGQKTQYF. The chain combines TRBV15 with TRBJ2-5, with a tentative D call TRBD1 (5 bases). Germline assignment: CDR1 LNHNV and CDR2 YYDKDF (reference sequence). CDR3 size: 16 residues. The germline V and J ends were trimmed by 5 bases and 6 bases, with 22 bases remaining between them.

V usage is TRBV7-9 and J usage is TRBJ2-1; 7 bases are a match to TRBD2. The CDR3 covers 16 residues. J was trimmed by 4 bases and V by 5 bases; bases with no gene match: 11. The germline V gene encodes CDR1 SEHNR and CDR2 FQNEAQ (reference sequence). The CDR3 DNA follows: TGTGCCAGCAGCCAAAGGGACCGGGAGGAATACAATGAGCAGTTCTTC. This encodes CASSQRDREEYNEQFF.

About this clone itself: At the DNA level, this CDR3 is encoded by other sequences in the same sample as well. The chain links TRBV7-9 to TRBJ2-1; no definite D call. The CDR3 is 11 amino acids. Germline assignment: CDR1 SEHNR and CDR2 FQNEAQ (reference sequence). The germline V and J ends were trimmed by 5 bases and 8 bases, with 7 bases remaining between them. CDR3 in amino acids: CASSLWDEQFF. The CDR3 DNA reads TGTGCCAGCAGCCTGTGGGATGAGCAGTTCTTC.

The V call is TRBV30, the J call TRBJ2-1; D might be TRBD2 (5 bases). V lost 0 bases and J 4 bases, leaving 13 bases between the germline ends. Germline V lookup: CDR1 GTSNPN, CDR2 SVGIG (reference sequence). CDR3 length: 15 amino acids. CDR3 sequence (DNA): TGTGCCTGGAGTGTACATGCTAGCTGGTACAATGAGCAGTTCTTC. Its protein product is CAWSVHASWYNEQFF.

V and J are TRBV6-5 and TRBJ2-5, with 12 bases aligning to TRBD2. CDR3 length: 16 amino acids. Germline V lookup: CDR1 MNHEY, CDR2 SVGAGI. Losses at the gene ends were 4 bases for V and 2 bases for J; bases not matched to a gene: 5. The DNA of the CDR3 is TGTGCCAGCAGTTTCGGACTAGCGGGAACACAAGAGACCCAGTACTTC. It yields the protein CASSFGLAGTQETQYF.

The chain links TRBV7-2 to TRBJ1-1, with TRBD1 as a possible D gene (5 bases). The ends were cut back, 4 bases at V and 0 bases at J, with 12 bases in the middle. This CDR3 comprises 15 residues. Per the germline V gene, CDR1 is SGHTA and CDR2 is FQGNSA. CDR3: CASSSRQYMNTEAFF. CDR3 DNA: TGTGCCAGCAGCTCACGACAGTACATGAACACTGAAGCTTTCTTT.

The V call is TRBV5-6, the J call TRBJ2-1; tentatively, D is TRBD2 (6 bases). CDR1 is SGHDT and CDR2 is YYEEEE in the germline V gene. Trimming removed 4 bases at V and 6 bases at J, with 23 bases between. The CDR3 covers 17 residues. CDR3 sequence (DNA): TGTGCCAGCAGCCCAAGCTCCGGGACGGGGGAACCCAATGAGCAGTTCTTC. Translation gives CASSPSSGTGEPNEQFF.

The chain uses TRBV11-2 and TRBJ1-1, with D hard to call. Germline CDR1 SGHAT, CDR2 FQNNGV. Trimming cost V 0 bases and J 8 bases, with 10 bases left between them. There are 13 residues in the CDR3. CDR3 nucleotides: TGTGCCAGCAGCTTAGAACAGCCTAACGAAGCTTTCTTT. Translation gives CASSLEQPNEAFF.

This chain joins TRBV7-9 and TRBJ1-2; tentative D call: TRBD1 (6 bases). CDR3 length equals 16 residues. The V and J ends lost 5 bases and 4 bases respectively, with 20 bases between them. Germline V gene data show CDR1 as SEHNR and CDR2 as FQNEAQ (reference sequence). The CDR3 spells CASSRDDRRHSYGYTF. CDR3 in DNA: TGTGCCAGCAGCCGAGACGACAGGAGACACAGCTATGGCTACACCTTC.

This clone showed up just once. The chain uses TRBV5-5 and TRBJ2-5; TRBD2 agrees at 7 bases. V lost 0 bases and J lost 4; bases outside the gene matches: 6. Germline V gene lookup returns CDR1 SGHKS and CDR2 YYEKEE (reference sequence). CDR3 length: 15 residues. The CDR3 nucleotides read TGTGCCAGCAGCTTGGGGGGGGGAGTGGTAGAGACCCAGTACTTC. This sequence encodes CASSLGGGVVETQYF.

This chain uses TRBV6-5 with TRBJ2-5; D call uncertain. In germline, CDR1 is MNHEY, CDR2 SVGAGI. This CDR3 contains 14 residues. Trimming shortened V by 5 bases and J by 0 bases, and 10 bases separated the two germline ends. The CDR3 DNA reads TGTGCCAGCAGTCCCACAGTGTACCAAGAGACCCAGTACTTC. Encoded protein: CASSPTVYQETQYF.

The chain carries TRBV19 and TRBJ2-7, with 10 bases that match TRBD2. The CDR3 covers 15 residues. The V gene's germline CDR1 is LNHDA and CDR2 SQIVND (reference sequence). With 2 bases clipped from V and 7 bases from J, the junction kept 8 bases outside the gene matches. The CDR3: CASSILLAGAGEQYF. The CDR3 DNA sequence: TGTGCCAGTAGTATACTGCTAGCGGGAGCTGGAGAGCAGTACTTC.

The chain links TRBV9 to TRBJ1-3; D call uncertain. This CDR3 has 13 residues. The V end was cut by 5 bases, the J end by 0 bases, with 6 bases between. CDR1 and CDR2 (germline): SGDLS, YYNGEE. Here the CDR3 DNA reads TGTGCCAGCAGGGCAGGCTCTGGAAACACCATATATTTT. Its protein product is CASRAGSGNTIYF.

V usage is TRBV7-9 and J usage is TRBJ2-7, with D possibly being TRBD1 (6 bases). Per the germline V gene, CDR1 is SEHNR and CDR2 is FQNEAQ (reference sequence). The V gene lost 2 bases and the J gene lost 3 bases, with 11 bases spanning the gap. The CDR3 is 14 residues long. CDR3 nucleotides: TGTGCCAGCAGCTTAAGGGACAAACTCTACGAGCAGTACTTC. Its translation: CASSLRDKLYEQYF.

The chain couples TRBV29-1 to TRBJ2-7; perhaps TRBD1 as D (6 bases). Per germline, CDR1 SQVTM and CDR2 ANQGSEA. This CDR3 contains 14 residues. V dropped 0 bases and J dropped 2 bases, with 11 bases sitting between them. In nucleotides, the CDR3 is TGCAGCGTTGAAGAGGACAGTCAGCCCTACGAGCAGTACTTC. Translated: CSVEEDSQPYEQYF.

This clone occurred once. The gene calls are TRBV23-1 and TRBJ2-1; D may be TRBD2 (6 bases). TRBV23-1 counts as an open reading frame of uncertain function. The length of the CDR3 is 16 residues. The V gene lost 5 bases and the J gene lost 1 base, with 15 bases spanning the gap. CDR3 in DNA: TGCGCCAGCAGTGCTAGCGTAGGGAGGTCCTACAATGAGCAGTTCTTC. This codes for CASSASVGRSYNEQFF.

V gene TRBV7-9 combines with J gene TRBJ1-1; D is perhaps TRBD1 (6 bases). CDR1 and CDR2 (germline): SEHNR, FQNEAQ (reference sequence). This CDR3 region has 16 residues. The V end lost 5 bases, the J end lost 5 bases, and 21 bases lay between the germline ends. CDR3 nucleotides: TGTGCCAGCAGCCCGCTTCAGGGGAGGGCGAGGACTGAAGCTTTCTTT. Translation gives CASSPLQGRARTEAFF.

Turning to this clone: The sample contains more than one DNA sequence encoding this CDR3. V is TRBV7-9 and J is TRBJ2-1; a possible D gene is TRBD2 (6 bases). Trimming took 2 bases from V and 7 from J, leaving 6 bases between them. The CDR3 spans 12 residues. Germline V gene data show CDR1 as SEHNR and CDR2 as FQNEAQ (reference sequence). The CDR3 is CASSLRGNEQFF. CDR3 sequence (DNA): TGTGCCAGCAGCTTACGGGGGAATGAGCAGTTCTTC.

The chain joins TRBV4-1 to TRBJ2-7, with 8 bases identical to TRBD1. The germline V gene has CDR1 MGHRA and CDR2 YSYEKL. The CDR3 has 15 amino acids. After removal of 4 bases from V and 2 bases from J, the junction contained 7 bases not matched to a gene. The CDR3 DNA sequence: TGCGCCAGCAGCCTTGGACAGGGAATCACCTACGAGCAGTACTTC. Its protein is CASSLGQGITYEQYF.

The CDR3 sequence: CAWTPENRGHEQYF. CDR3 DNA sequence: TGTGCCTGGACCCCGGAGAACAGGGGGCACGAGCAGTACTTC. The chain is built from TRBV30 and TRBJ2-7, with TRBD1 matching over 9 bases. The CDR3 is 14 amino acids. Germline loops: CDR1 GTSNPN, CDR2 SVGIG (reference sequence). The V gene end was trimmed by 4 bases and the J gene end by 5 bases; junction bases not matched to a gene: 9.

CDR3 loop: CASSAVITGETQYF. CDR3 in DNA: TGTGCCAGCAGCGCGGTCATCACAGGGGAGACCCAGTACTTC. This sequence joins TRBV7-9 and TRBJ2-5; D possibly corresponds to TRBD1 (6 bases). V lost 5 bases and J 5 bases, leaving 15 bases between the germline ends. The germline gives CDR1 SEHNR, CDR2 FQNEAQ (reference sequence). The CDR3 loop spans 14 amino acids.